This T cell receptor beta chain was sequenced for a study of blood T cell repertoires in COVID-19. Study-wide background: T cells, B-cell-depleted T cells, or PBMCs supplied cDNA or gDNA.

The CDR3 is 15 residues long. With 2 bases clipped from V and 3 bases from J, the junction kept 7 bases outside the gene matches. Germline CDR1 LGHNA, CDR2 YNFKEQ. Repertoires were generated with immunoSEQ multiplex PCR, while TCRdb's copy carries only in-frame clones and drops some. The sample shows 70,000 to 95,000 clones, 90% to 95% of them seen only once. The source of this sequence is a human donor with active COVID-19. The donor label of this sample is uncertain. The chain carries TRBV4-2 and TRBJ2-7; 7 positions match TRBD2. Material: peripheral blood. The CDR3 nucleotides are TGTGCCAGCAGCCAATATGGCGGGGGATACTACGAGCAGTACTTC. Its translation: CASSQYGGGYYEQYF.